The present T cell receptor (beta chain) was sequenced within a study of beta chain features in type 1 diabetes. Background on the study: The study examined about 110,000,000 sorted cells across all samples.

After removal of 6 bases from V and 3 bases from J, the junction contained 4 bases not matched to a gene. CDR1 is MNHNY and CDR2 is SVGAGI in the germline V gene (reference sequence). This CDR3 spans 14 amino acids. Turning to this clone: Its cognate antigen is unknown.

Purities over 98% were achieved in all sorted populations. The isolated RNA, all of it, was reverse transcribed, so expressed TCRB transcripts were what got sequenced. The table came from immunoSEQ multiplex PCR; TCRdb's copy has only in-frame clones and leaves some out. The profile shows 53,000 or so clones, about 60% of them singletons. Study results and limitations: All four CD4+ subsets of Type 1 diabetes patients contained TCRB CDR3s that were moderately but significantly shorter.

This TCR derives from a young woman with type 1 diabetes. The V and J genes are TRBV6-6 and TRBJ1-4; 7 bases map to TRBD1. The material sequenced was stem cell memory CD4+ T cells from blood. As DNA, the CDR3 is TGTGCCAGCAGGAGGGACAGTGCTAATGAAAAACTGTTTTTT. It yields the protein CASRRDSANEKLFF.